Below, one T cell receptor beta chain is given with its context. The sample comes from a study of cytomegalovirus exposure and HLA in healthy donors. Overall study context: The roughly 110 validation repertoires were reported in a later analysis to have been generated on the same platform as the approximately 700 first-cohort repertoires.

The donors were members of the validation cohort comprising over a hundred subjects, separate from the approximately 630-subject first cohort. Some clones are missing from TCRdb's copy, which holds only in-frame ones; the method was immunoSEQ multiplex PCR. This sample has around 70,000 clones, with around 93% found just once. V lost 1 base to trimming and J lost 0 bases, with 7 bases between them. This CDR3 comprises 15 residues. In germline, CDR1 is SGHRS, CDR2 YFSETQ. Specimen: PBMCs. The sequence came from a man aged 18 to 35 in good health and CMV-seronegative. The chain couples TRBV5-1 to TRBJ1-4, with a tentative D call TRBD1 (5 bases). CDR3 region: CASSLQGATNEKLFF. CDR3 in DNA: TGCGCCAGCAGCTTGCAGGGCGCAACTAATGAAAAACTGTTTTTT.